The next 19 T cell receptor beta chains were all read from a single sample in a study of response to subunit inactivated influenza vaccine listed by TCRdb under 2018. Receptors were amplified or captured by RT-PCR. For sequencing, an Illumina HiSeq 2500 was employed. The raw public data were reprocessed by TCRdb itself: fastp quality trimming at Q25, MiXCR clonotype calling, in-frame beta chains only. Each entry is one CDR3 protein sequence, shown with its most common DNA and genes. For this sample there are around 580,000 distinct CDR3 sequences; 12% to 15% appear just once. 11% of the sample belongs to the ten largest clones. The sequenced sample was PBMCs from blood, obtained about 13 days after vaccination. These receptors all come from a man between 50 and 59 years old who received an inactivated influenza vaccine. Donor details come from another sample of the same person, matched by shared clones.

This clonotype turned up a few times. The chain is built from TRBV5-1 and TRBJ2-1, with 13 positions matching TRBD2. CDR3 length equals 16 residues. Unmatched junction bases numbered 10, after V lost 6 bases and J lost 7 bases. Germline CDR1 and CDR2: SGHRS and YFSETQ. CDR3 protein: CASNIFGTSGINEQFF. The CDR3 coding sequence is TGCGCCAGCAACATTTTTGGGACTAGCGGGATAAATGAGCAGTTCTTC.

The chain links TRBV5-1 to TRBJ2-4, with D perhaps matching TRBD1 or TRBD2 (5 bases each). Germline-derived CDR1 and CDR2 are SGHRS and YFSETQ. The CDR3 sequence is 13 residues long. V gave up 4 bases and J gave up 12 bases, with 17 bases separating them. This CDR3 reads CASSDGPGTPQYF. The CDR3 DNA reads TGCGCCAGCAGCGACGGACCCGGGACCCCTCAGTACTTC.

This clonotype was observed a few times. The chain combines TRBV29-1 with TRBJ1-2; unclear D gene. The CDR3 loop spans 10 amino acids. From germline, CDR1 is SQVTM and CDR2 ANQGSEA. Trimming stripped 3 bases from V and 13 bases from J, with 12 bases between. The CDR3 DNA sequence: TGCAGCGTTGATGGGATGGACGGCACCTTC. Translating it yields CSVDGMDGTF. Full variable domain (outside the CDR3, taken from reference TRBV29-1 and TRBJ1-2): SAVISQKPSRDICQRGTSLTIQCQVDSQVTMMFWYRQQPGQSLTLIATANQGSEATYESGFVIDKFPISRPNLTFSTLTVSNMSPEDSSIYLCSVDGMDGTFGSGTRLTVV.

On this clonotype: The germline gene is not matched at one end of the junction; a read error may be the cause. This chain links TRBV4-3 with TRBJ2-7; tentative D call: TRBD2 (5 bases). The germline V gene has CDR1 LGHNA and CDR2 YSLEER. This CDR3 is built from 19 residues. Written as DNA, the CDR3 is TGCGCCGGCAGCCAAGAAGAACAAAGATGGGGAGAAGCTTCCTACGAGCAGTACTTC. Translating it yields CAGSQEEQRWGEASYEQYF.

The chain carries TRBV25-1 and TRBJ2-7; 11 bases align to TRBD1. Per the germline V gene, CDR1 is MGHDK and CDR2 is SYGVNS. The CDR3 spans 14 residues. Trimming at V came to 7 bases and at J to 2 bases, leaving 4 bases not matched to a gene. Written as DNA, the CDR3 is TGTGCCAGCATGGGGACAGGGGGACCCTACGAGCAGTACTTC. It yields the protein CASMGTGGPYEQYF.

The rearrangement joins TRBV12-3 or TRBV12-4 to TRBJ2-2; D is possibly TRBD1 (5 bases). Trimming took 4 bases from V and 5 from J, leaving 17 bases between them. The CDR3 loop spans 16 amino acids. In DNA form, the CDR3 reads TGTGCCAGCAGTTCTTATTACAGGTTGGGGACCGGGGAGCTGTTTTTT. Its protein is CASSSYYRLGTGELFF.

The table lists this clonotype with many counts. The chain employs TRBV7-8 and TRBJ2-3, with D tentatively TRBD1 or TRBD2 (5 bases each). Deletions cut 5 bases from V and 4 bases from J, with 13 bases between. In germline, CDR1 is SGHVS, CDR2 FQNEAQ. The CDR3 extends over 14 amino acids. The CDR3 DNA sequence: TGTGCCAGCAGCCCTAGGGACCTAGCAGATACGCAGTATTTT. Protein: CASSPRDLADTQYF.

This clonotype showed up just a few times. The CDR3, as DNA: TGCGCCAGCAGCCAAAGACAGGGTTTGTACGAGCAGTACTTC. Protein: CASSQRQGLYEQYF. The chain employs TRBV5-1 and TRBJ2-7; 7 nucleotides agree with TRBD1. Per germline, CDR1 SGHRS and CDR2 YFSETQ. The CDR3 loop spans 14 amino acids. V shed 4 bases and J 4 bases; nucleotides not matched to a gene: 8.

The chain links TRBV5-1 to TRBJ2-1; 11 nucleotides agree with TRBD1. The CDR3 is 14 residues long. V lost 5 bases to trimming and J lost 5 bases; unmatched junction nucleotides: 3. Looked up from germline, CDR1 is SGHRS and CDR2 is YFSETQ. The CDR3 nucleotides read TGCGCCAGCAGGGGACAGGGGGTCCACAATGAGCAGTTCTTC. Translating it yields CASRGQGVHNEQFF.

This clonotype was seen repeatedly, ten times or more. This chain connects TRBV12-3 or TRBV12-4 to TRBJ2-5; no clear D gene. The CDR3 runs 13 residues. V gave up 5 bases and J gave up 5 bases, with 12 bases separating them. CDR3 sequence reads: CASSLPPSETQYF. DNA for the CDR3: TGTGCCAGCAGTCTACCTCCAAGTGAGACCCAGTACTTC.

In its sample, this clonotype was seen a few times. The chain carries TRBV25-1 and TRBJ1-2; 8 positions agree with TRBD1. V lost 2 bases, J lost 8 bases, and 4 bases stayed unmatched. CDR3 length: 13 amino acids. CDR1 and CDR2 (germline): MGHDK, SYGVNS. In nucleotides, the CDR3 is TGTGCCAGCAGTGAACAGGGGGCGCAAGGCTACACCTTC. It specifies CASSEQGAQGYTF.

CDR3 in amino acids: CASSLISNTEAFF. The DNA for the CDR3 is TGTGCCAGCAGCTTGATCTCGAACACTGAAGCTTTCTTT. This rearrangement joins TRBV5-6 to TRBJ1-1; the D is unclear. The CDR3 sequence is 13 residues long. V was trimmed by 1 base and J by 1 base, leaving 5 bases between them. The V gene's germline CDR1 is SGHDT and CDR2 YYEEEE.

The J gene is TRBJ2-1, the V gene TRBV4-3; TRBD1 matches at 8 bases. CDR1 LGHNA and CDR2 YSLEER come from the germline V gene. After removal of 0 bases from V and 7 bases from J, the junction contained 5 bases not matched to a gene. The CDR3 has 15 amino acids. The CDR3 sequence: CASSQEGQVRNEQFF. CDR3 sequence (DNA): TGCGCCAGCAGCCAAGAGGGACAGGTGAGGAATGAGCAGTTCTTC.

This clonotype was picked up a small number of times. The V call is TRBV24-1, the J call TRBJ2-1; 8 nucleotides agree with TRBD2. Germline assignment: CDR1 KGHDR and CDR2 SFDVKD. CDR3 length: 16 amino acids. J lost 7 bases, V lost 2 bases, and 9 bases had no gene match. The chain's CDR3 is CATSDSTGTRVNEQFF. CDR3 DNA sequence: TGTGCCACCAGTGATTCAACCGGGACTAGAGTTAATGAGCAGTTCTTC.

This clonotype appeared a few times. The CDR3 loop is CSAQRGNNEQFF. In DNA form, the CDR3 reads TGCAGTGCCCAAAGGGGGAACAATGAGCAGTTCTTC. The rearrangement links TRBV20-1 to TRBJ2-1, with TRBD1 as a possible D gene (6 bases). The CDR3 is 12 amino acids. Trimming cost V 6 bases and J 5 bases, with 11 bases left between them. Germline-derived CDR1 and CDR2 are DFQATT and SNEGSKA (reference sequence).

The V gene is TRBV7-2, the J gene TRBJ1-2, with 9 bases that match TRBD1. Losses at the gene ends were 4 bases for V and 3 bases for J; bases not matched to a gene: 3. The germline gives CDR1 SGHTA, CDR2 FQGNSA. The CDR3 has 14 residues. The CDR3, as DNA: TGTGCCAGCAGCTCGGGACAGGGCTACTATGGCTACACCTTC. It specifies CASSSGQGYYGYTF.

The rearrangement uses TRBV5-6 and TRBJ1-2; TRBD1 might be the D (5 bases). Germline-derived CDR1 and CDR2 are SGHDT and YYEEEE. The CDR3 runs 14 residues. V shed 0 bases and J shed 3 bases, with 9 bases lying between them. CDR3 nucleotide sequence: TGTGCCAGCAGCTTGGTAGGGGCGGACTATGGCTACACCTTC. This encodes CASSLVGADYGYTF.

This clonotype appeared a few times. This rearrangement joins TRBV7-2 to TRBJ2-7, with a tentative D call TRBD2 (5 bases). Germline CDR1 and CDR2: SGHTA and FQGNSA. This CDR3 has 15 amino acids. Between the trimmed V and J ends, which lost 5 bases and 1 base, there was a span of 15 bases. CDR3 in amino acids: CASSRGGLTSYEQYF. CDR3 sequence (DNA): TGTGCCAGCAGCCGAGGCGGGCTGACTTCCTACGAGCAGTACTTC.

This clonotype was detected many times. The chain recombines TRBV7-9 with TRBJ2-3, with D unclear. Looked up from germline, CDR1 is SEHNR and CDR2 is FQNEAQ (reference sequence). The CDR3 loop spans 12 amino acids. V was cut by 0 bases and J by 4 bases, with 2 bases left in between. The chain's CDR3 is CASSLAPDTQYF. The CDR3 coding sequence is TGTGCCAGCAGCTTAGCCCCAGATACGCAGTATTTT.